The subject of this entry is one T cell receptor beta chain. This sample was taken from a study of blood T cell repertoires in COVID-19. Study summary: The United States, Italy and Spain supplied acute and convalescent COVID-19 samples. From T cells, B-cell-depleted T cells, or PBMCs came the material, which was cDNA or gDNA.

Per the authors' pipeline: The authors estimated nucleated cell counts from reference gene primer amplification. Clones were read by immunoSEQ multiplex PCR, and TCRdb kept only the in-frame ones, dropping some. The V and J calls and the clone size are those of that table, but D and trimming were determined from the DNA. This sample has some 330,000 clones, with around nine tenths found just once. V was pared by 6 bases and J by 11 bases, with 21 bases between. The CDR3 loop spans 14 amino acids. Germline V gene data show CDR1 as KGHSH and CDR2 as LQKENI. What was sequenced was peripheral blood. The clonotype was recovered from a woman aged 50 to 60 with active or convalescent COVID-19. J is TRBJ2-3 and V is TRBV18; a weak D match, TRBD2 (7 bases). The CDR3 nucleotides read TGTGCCAGCTCCCCCGAGGGGGGGGGCCGGGAGCAGTATTTT. Its translation is CASSPEGGGREQYF. The variable domain in full, with the rest retrieved from reference TRBV18 and TRBJ2-3, is NAGVMQNPRHLVRRRGQEARLRCSPMKGHSHVYWYRQLPEEGLKFMVYLQKENIIDESGMPKERFSAEFPKEGPSILRIQQVVRGDSAAYFCASSPEGGGREQYFGPGTRLTVL.